This TCR beta chain was retrieved from a study of STAT5B mutations in CD4+ large granular lymphocyte leukemia. On this clone itself: No antigen is known for it.

Here immunoSEQ multiplex PCR was the method, and the copy in TCRdb shows in-frame clones only, minus some. The data hold about 8,100 clones, with around three quarters observed a single time. Study-wide points: Patient CD4-sorted repertoires looked more clonal than healthy CD4+ repertoires, even without putative leukemic clones.

The CDR3 extends over 16 amino acids. Germline loops: CDR1 SEHNR, CDR2 FQNEAQ (reference sequence). With 5 bases clipped from V and 0 bases from J, the junction kept 6 bases outside the gene matches. Recruitment of CD4+ T-LGLL patients was in Padova, Helsinki and Shinshu. Bead-separated CD4+, CD4+CD8+, CD57+ or CD56+ fractions, or PBMC, were used. The TCR comes from a woman aged 60-70 years with CD4+ T-cell large granular lymphocyte leukemia. The sequenced sample was PBMCs. The chain employs TRBV7-9 and TRBJ2-7; 11 nucleotides line up with TRBD2. The CDR3 nucleotides are TGTGCCAGCAGCCCAGGACTAGCGGGTAGCTCCTACGAGCAGTACTTC. This sequence encodes CASSPGLAGSSYEQYF.